This paragraph covers one T cell receptor beta chain sequence. The data were taken from a study of blood T cell repertoires in COVID-19. On the study more broadly: Material from acute and convalescent COVID-19 was sourced from the United States, Italy and Spain. Nucleic acid was either cDNA or gDNA, and it came from T cells, B-cell-depleted T cells, or PBMCs.

The germline V gene encodes CDR1 MNHNS and CDR2 SASEGT. The CDR3 length is 16 residues. Trimming stripped 2 bases from V and 0 bases from J, with 8 bases between. Assay used: immunoSEQ multiplex PCR; TCRdb lists only in-frame clones, some missing. In the table there are some 200,000 clones, around four fifths of which are singletons. The sequence derives from a woman aged 80 or over with active or convalescent COVID-19. The chain recombines TRBV6-1 with TRBJ2-6; D might be TRBD2 (6 bases). The source material was peripheral blood. Here the CDR3 DNA reads TGTGCCAGCAGTGAATTGGGGGGCTCTGGGGCCAACGTCCTGACTTTC. Residues: CASSELGGSGANVLTF.